The T cell receptor (beta chain) under discussion was sequenced for a study of T cells in Graves' hyperthyroidism and ophthalmopathy. Study-wide background: Peripheral blood sampling occurred at initial diagnosis, before any treatment. Regarding the study as a whole: Progression to ophthalmopathy was predicted a median of approximately seven months early. Most clonotypes expanded in the thyroid (above 0.001) were also present in blood.

CDR3 size: 15 residues. Germline V lookup: CDR1 MDHEN, CDR2 SYDVKM. Unmatched junction bases numbered 6, after V lost 6 bases and J lost 3 bases. Concerning this clonotype itself: No antigen is known for it.

Extraction of PBMCs used 10 ml of fresh peripheral blood. The TCR beta CDR3 regions underwent amplification using RNA transcripts as the source. Initially, a first-round RT-PCR of the TCR CDR3 employed the HTBI primer set. In TCRdb, the multiplex PCR reads were re-called with MiXCR into one record per CDR3 protein. The sample consists of more than 350,000 distinct CDR3 sequences, about 16% of them appearing once. The sequenced sample was blood. The chain employs TRBV28 and TRBJ2-1; the match to TRBD2 covers 9 bases. This clonotype was obtained from a woman aged 55-69 years with Graves' ophthalmopathy. The CDR3 DNA sequence: TGTGCCAGCAGCCCTAGCGGGAAGATCTACAATGAGCAGTTCTTC. Its protein is CASSPSGKIYNEQFF.